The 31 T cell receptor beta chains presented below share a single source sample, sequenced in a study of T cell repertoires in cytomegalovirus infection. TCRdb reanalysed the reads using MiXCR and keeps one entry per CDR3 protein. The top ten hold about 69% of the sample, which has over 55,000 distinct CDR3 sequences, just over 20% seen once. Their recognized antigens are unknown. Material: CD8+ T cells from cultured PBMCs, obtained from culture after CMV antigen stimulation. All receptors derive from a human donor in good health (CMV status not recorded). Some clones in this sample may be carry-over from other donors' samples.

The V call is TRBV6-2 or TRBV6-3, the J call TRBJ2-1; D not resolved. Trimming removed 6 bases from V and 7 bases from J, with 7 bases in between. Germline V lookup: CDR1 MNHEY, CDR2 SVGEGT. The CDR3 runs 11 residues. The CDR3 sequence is CASSSGNEQFF. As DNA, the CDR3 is TGTGCCAGCAGCAGTGGAAATGAGCAGTTCTTC.

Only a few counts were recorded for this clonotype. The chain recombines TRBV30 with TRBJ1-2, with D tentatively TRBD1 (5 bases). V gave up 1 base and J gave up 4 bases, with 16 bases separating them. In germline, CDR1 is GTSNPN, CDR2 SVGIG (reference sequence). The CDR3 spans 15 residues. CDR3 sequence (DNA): TGTGCCTGGAGTGAAGGGCAGGGATGGGTCTATGGCTACACCTTC. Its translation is CAWSEGQGWVYGYTF.

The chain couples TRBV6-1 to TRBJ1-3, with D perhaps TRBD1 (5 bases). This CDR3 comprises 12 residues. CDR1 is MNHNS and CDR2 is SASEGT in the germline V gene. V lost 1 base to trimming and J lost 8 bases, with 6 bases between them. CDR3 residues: CASSEGGDTIYF. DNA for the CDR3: TGTGCCAGCAGTGAAGGAGGGGACACCATATATTTT.

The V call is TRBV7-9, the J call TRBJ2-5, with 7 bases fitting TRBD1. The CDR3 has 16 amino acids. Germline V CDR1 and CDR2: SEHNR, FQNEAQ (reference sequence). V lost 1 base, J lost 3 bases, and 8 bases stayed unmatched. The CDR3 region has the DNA TGTGCCAGCAGCTTAGAGACCGGGACAGAGAAAGAGACCCAGTACTTC. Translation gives CASSLETGTEKETQYF.

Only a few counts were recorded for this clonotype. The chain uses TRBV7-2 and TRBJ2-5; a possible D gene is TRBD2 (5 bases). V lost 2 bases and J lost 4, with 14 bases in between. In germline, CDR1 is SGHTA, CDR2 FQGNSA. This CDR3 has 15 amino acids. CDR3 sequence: CASSLTEAMGETQYF. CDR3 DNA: TGTGCCAGCAGCTTAACGGAGGCAATGGGAGAGACCCAGTACTTC.

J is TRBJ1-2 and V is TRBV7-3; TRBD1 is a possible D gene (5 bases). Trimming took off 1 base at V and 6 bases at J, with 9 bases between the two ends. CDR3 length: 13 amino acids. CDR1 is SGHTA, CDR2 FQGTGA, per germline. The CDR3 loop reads CASSLSLQDGYTF. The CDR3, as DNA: TGTGCCAGCAGCTTAAGCTTACAGGATGGCTACACCTTC. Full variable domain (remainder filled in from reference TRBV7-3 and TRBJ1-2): GAGVSQTPSNKVTEKGKYVELRCDPISGHTALYWYRQSLGQGPEFLIYFQGTGAADDSGLPNDRFFAVRPEGSVSTLKIQRTERGDSAVYLCASSLSLQDGYTFGSGTRLTVV.

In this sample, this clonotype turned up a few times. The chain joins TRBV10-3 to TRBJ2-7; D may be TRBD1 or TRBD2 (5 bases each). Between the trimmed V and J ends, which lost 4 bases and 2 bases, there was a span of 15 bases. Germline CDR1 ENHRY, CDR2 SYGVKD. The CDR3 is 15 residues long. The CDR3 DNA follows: TGTGCCATCAGTGGAATGGGGGATACTACCTACGAGCAGTACTTC. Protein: CAISGMGDTTYEQYF.

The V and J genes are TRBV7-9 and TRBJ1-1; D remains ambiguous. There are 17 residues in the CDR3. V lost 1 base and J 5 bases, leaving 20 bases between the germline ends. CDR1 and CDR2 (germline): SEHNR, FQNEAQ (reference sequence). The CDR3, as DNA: TGTGCCAGCAGCTTAGAAGTTGGGTCAAGGTGGGGAACTGAAGCTTTCTTT. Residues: CASSLEVGSRWGTEAFF.

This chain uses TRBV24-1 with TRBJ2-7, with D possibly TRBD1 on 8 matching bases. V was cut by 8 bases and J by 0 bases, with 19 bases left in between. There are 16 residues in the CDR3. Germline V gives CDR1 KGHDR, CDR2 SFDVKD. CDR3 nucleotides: TGTGCCACCAATTCAGGACAGGGACTACCCTCCTACGAGCAGTACTTC. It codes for CATNSGQGLPSYEQYF.

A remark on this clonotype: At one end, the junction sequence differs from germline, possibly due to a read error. In nucleotides, the CDR3 is TGTGCCAGCAGCCAAGGAAATGAGGCCAATCAGCCCCAGCATTTT. Translated: CASSQGNEANQPQHF. This chain uses TRBV4-1 with TRBJ1-5; D remains ambiguous. Germline V gene lookup returns CDR1 MGHRA and CDR2 YSYEKL. The CDR3 extends over 15 amino acids.

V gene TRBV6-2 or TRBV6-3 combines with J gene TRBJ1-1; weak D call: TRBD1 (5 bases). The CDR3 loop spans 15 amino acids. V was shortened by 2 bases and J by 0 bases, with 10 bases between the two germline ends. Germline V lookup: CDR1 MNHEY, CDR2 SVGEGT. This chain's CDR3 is CASSYRQDMNTEAFF. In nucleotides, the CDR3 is TGTGCCAGCAGTTACAGGCAGGACATGAACACTGAAGCTTTCTTT.

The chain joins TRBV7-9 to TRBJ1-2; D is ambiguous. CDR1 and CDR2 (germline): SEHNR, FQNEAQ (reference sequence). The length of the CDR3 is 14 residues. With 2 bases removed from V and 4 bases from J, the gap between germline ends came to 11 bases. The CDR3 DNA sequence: TGTGCCAGCAGCTTAAGGGAGGGTCGCTATGGCTACACCTTC. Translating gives CASSLREGRYGYTF. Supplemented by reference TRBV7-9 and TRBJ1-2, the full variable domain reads DTGVSQNPRHKITKRGQNVTFRCDPISEHNRLYWYRQTLGQGPEFLTYFQNEAQLEKSRLLSDRFSAERPKGSFSTLEIQRTEQGDSAMYLCASSLREGRYGYTFGSGTRLTVV.

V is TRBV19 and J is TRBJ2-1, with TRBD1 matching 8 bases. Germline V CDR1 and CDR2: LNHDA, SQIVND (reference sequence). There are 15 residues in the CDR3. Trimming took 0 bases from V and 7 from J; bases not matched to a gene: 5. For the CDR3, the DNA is TGTGCCAGTAGTATAGATCTCAGGGGGCAGAATGAGCAGTTCTTC. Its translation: CASSIDLRGQNEQFF.

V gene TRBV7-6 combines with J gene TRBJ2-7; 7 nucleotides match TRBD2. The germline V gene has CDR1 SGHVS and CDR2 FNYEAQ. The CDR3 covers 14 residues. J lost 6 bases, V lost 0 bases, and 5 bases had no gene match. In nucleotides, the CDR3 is TGTGCCAGCAGCTTAGCGACTAGCCCAAGCGAGCAGTACTTC. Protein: CASSLATSPSEQYF.

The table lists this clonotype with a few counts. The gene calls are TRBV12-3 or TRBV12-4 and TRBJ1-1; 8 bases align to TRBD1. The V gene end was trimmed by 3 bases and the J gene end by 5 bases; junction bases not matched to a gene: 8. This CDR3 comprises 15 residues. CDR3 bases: TGTGCCAGCAGTTTCTTAGCGGACAGGGCAACTGAAGCTTTCTTT. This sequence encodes CASSFLADRATEAFF.

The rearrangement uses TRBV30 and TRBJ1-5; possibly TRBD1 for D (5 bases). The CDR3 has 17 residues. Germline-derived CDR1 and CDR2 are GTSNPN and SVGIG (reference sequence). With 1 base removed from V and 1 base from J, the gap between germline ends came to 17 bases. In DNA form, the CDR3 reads TGTGCCTGGAGTGCCCCCCAGGGCTCGGGGAGCAATCAGCCCCAGCATTTT. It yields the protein CAWSAPQGSGSNQPQHF.

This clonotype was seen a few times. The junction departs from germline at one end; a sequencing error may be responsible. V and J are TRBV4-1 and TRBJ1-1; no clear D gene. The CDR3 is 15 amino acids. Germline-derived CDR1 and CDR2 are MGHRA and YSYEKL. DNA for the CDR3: TGTGCCAGCAGCCAAGATAGGAGGCTGAACACTGAAGCTTTCTTT. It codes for CASSQDRRLNTEAFF.

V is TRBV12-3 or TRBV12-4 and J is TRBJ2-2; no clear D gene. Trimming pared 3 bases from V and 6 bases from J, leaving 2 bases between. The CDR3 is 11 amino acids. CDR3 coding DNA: TGTGCCAGCAGTTTTGCCGGGGAGCTGTTTTTT. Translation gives CASSFAGELFF.

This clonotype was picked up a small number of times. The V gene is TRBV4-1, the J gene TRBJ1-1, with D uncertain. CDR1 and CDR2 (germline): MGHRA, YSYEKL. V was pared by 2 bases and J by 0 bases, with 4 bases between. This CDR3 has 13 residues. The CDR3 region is CASSQTMNTEAFF. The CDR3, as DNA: TGCGCCAGCAGCCAAACTATGAACACTGAAGCTTTCTTT.

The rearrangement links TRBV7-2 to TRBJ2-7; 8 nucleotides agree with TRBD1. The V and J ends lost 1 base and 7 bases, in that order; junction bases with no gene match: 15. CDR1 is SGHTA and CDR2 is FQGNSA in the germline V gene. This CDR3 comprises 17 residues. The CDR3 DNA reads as TGTGCCAGCAGCTTAGAAGGAAGACAGGGGCCCCAGAGGGAGCAGTACTTC. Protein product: CASSLEGRQGPQREQYF.

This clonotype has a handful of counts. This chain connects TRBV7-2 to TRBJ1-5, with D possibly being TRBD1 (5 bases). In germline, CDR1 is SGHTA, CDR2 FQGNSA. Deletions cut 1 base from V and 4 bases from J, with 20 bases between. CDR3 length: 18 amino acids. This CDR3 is CASSLGGRAGGGNQPQHF. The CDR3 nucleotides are TGTGCCAGCAGCTTAGGGGGCAGGGCCGGTGGGGGGAATCAGCCCCAGCATTTT.

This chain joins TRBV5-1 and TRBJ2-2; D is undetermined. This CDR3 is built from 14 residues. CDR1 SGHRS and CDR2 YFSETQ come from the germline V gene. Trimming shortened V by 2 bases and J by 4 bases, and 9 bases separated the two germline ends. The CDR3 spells CASSLTGPTGELFF. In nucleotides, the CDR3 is TGCGCCAGCAGCTTAACGGGTCCCACCGGGGAGCTGTTTTTT.

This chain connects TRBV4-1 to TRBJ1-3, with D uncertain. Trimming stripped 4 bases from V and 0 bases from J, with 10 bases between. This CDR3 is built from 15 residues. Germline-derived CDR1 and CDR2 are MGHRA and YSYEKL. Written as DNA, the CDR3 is TGCGCCAGCAGCCCCGGAGCGGCCTCTGGAAACACCATATATTTT. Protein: CASSPGAASGNTIYF.

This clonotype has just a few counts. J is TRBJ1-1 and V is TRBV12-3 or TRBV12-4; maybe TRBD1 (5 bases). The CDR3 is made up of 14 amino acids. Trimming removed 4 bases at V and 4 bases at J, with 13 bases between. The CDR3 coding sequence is TGTGCCAGCAGTTATCTATTGGGGGGCACTGAAGCTTTCTTT. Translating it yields CASSYLLGGTEAFF.

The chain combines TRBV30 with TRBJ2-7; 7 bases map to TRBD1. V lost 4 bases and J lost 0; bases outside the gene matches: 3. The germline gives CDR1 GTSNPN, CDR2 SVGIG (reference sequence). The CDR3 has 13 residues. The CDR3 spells CAWMDRFSYEQYF. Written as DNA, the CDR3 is TGTGCCTGGATGGACAGGTTCTCCTACGAGCAGTACTTC.

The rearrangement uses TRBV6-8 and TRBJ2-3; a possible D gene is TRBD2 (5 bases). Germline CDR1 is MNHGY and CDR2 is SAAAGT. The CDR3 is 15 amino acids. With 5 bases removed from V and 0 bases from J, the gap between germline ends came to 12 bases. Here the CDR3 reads CASSNKRYSTDTQYF. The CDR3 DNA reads TGTGCCAGCAGTAATAAGCGGTATAGCACAGATACGCAGTATTTT.

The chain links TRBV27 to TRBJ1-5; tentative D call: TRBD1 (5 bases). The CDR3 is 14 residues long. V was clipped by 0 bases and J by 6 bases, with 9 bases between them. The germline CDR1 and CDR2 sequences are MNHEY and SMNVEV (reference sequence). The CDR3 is CASSLSGEGQPQHF. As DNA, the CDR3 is TGTGCCAGCAGTTTATCAGGGGAAGGTCAGCCCCAGCATTTT.

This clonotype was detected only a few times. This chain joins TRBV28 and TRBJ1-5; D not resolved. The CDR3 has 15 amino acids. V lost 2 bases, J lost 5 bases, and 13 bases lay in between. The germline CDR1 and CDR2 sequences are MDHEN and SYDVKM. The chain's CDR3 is CASSLRLSSHQPQHF. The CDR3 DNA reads TGTGCCAGCAGTTTAAGGCTATCGTCGCATCAGCCCCAGCATTTT.

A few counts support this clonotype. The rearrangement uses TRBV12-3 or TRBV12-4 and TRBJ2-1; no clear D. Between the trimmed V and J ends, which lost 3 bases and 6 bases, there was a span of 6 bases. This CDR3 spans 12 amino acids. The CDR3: CASSFLGNEQFF. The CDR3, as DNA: TGTGCCAGCAGTTTTTTAGGCAATGAGCAGTTCTTC.

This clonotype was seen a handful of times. The CDR3 sequence is CASRRRGDTDTQYF. Here the CDR3 DNA reads TGTGCCAGCAGACGGCGGGGGGACACAGATACGCAGTATTTT. The chain carries TRBV6-6 and TRBJ2-3; 8 bases agree with TRBD2. Germline lookup yields CDR1 MNHNY and CDR2 SVGAGI (reference sequence). V shed 6 bases, J shed 2 bases, and the junction held 4 bases outside the gene matches. This CDR3 has 14 amino acids.

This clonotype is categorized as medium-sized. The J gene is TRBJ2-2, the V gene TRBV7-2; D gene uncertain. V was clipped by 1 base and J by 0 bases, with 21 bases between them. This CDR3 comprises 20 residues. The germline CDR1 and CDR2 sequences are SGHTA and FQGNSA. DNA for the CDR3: TGTGCCAGCAGCTTAGGACGTAGGTACAGCCAACGGACGAACACCGGGGAGCTGTTTTTT. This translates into CASSLGRRYSQRTNTGELFF.